Following are 17 T cell receptor beta chains from one sample sequenced in a study of molecular identifiers for immune sequencing clone quantification. TCRdb analysed the PCR reads with MiXCR anew, one entry per CDR3 protein. The table records about 40,000 distinct CDR3 sequences, around 20% of them present only once. The sequenced material came from naive CD8+ T cells from blood, with Jurkat cell RNA spiked in. The subset was: FACS-sorted CD8+CD4-CCR7+CD45RA+ naive T cells. These receptors came from a human donor in good health. Some libraries in this study had Jurkat cell RNA spiked in.

This clonotype appeared a few times. The rearrangement uses TRBV20-1 and TRBJ2-1, with a weak D call TRBD1 (6 bases). This CDR3 contains 15 residues. Germline CDR1 reads DFQATT; CDR2 reads SNEGSKA (reference sequence). V was shortened by 6 bases and J by 1 base, with 16 bases between the two germline ends. The CDR3: CSARALTGSYNEQFF. The DNA of the CDR3 is TGCAGTGCGCGCGCCCTTACAGGGTCCTACAATGAGCAGTTCTTC.

To note about this clonotype: A much larger clone differs by one base, so this may be a read error. The chain links TRBV29-1 to TRBJ2-7; 12 bases align to TRBD2. This CDR3 is 13 amino acids long. Losses at the gene ends were 6 bases for V and 6 bases for J; bases not matched to a gene: 6. CDR1 SQVTM and CDR2 ANQGSEA come from the germline V gene. The CDR3 nucleotides read TGCAGCGTCAGGACTAGCGGGATGCTCGAGCAGTACTTC. This gives the protein CSVRTSGMLEQYF.

This clonotype was detected only a few times. V usage is TRBV27 and J usage is TRBJ2-2; D unclear. Germline CDR1 is MNHEY and CDR2 is SMNVEV (reference sequence). The CDR3 runs 12 residues. Trimming stripped 2 bases from V and 8 bases from J, with 6 bases between. The CDR3 reads CASSLMLGELFF. CDR3 sequence (DNA): TGTGCCAGCAGTTTAATGTTGGGGGAGCTGTTTTTT.

This clonotype was detected many times. The J gene is TRBJ2-3, the V gene TRBV12-3 or TRBV12-4, with D hard to call. V gave up 1 base and J gave up 5 bases, with 4 bases separating them. The CDR3 contains 12 residues. The CDR3 DNA follows: TGTGCCAGCAGTTTAGAGGTAGATACGCAGTATTTT. Translation gives CASSLEVDTQYF.

This clonotype occurred many times. The V and J genes are TRBV15 and TRBJ2-7; the D gene is possibly TRBD1 (6 bases). Germline lookup yields CDR1 LNHNV and CDR2 YYDKDF (reference sequence). Between the trimmed V and J ends, which lost 8 bases and 4 bases, there was a span of 24 bases. CDR3 length: 16 residues. In nucleotides, the CDR3 is TGTGCCACCGCCCCGAACCTGACAGGTGGTATGTACGAGCAGTACTTC. The encoded protein is CATAPNLTGGMYEQYF.

This clonotype was seen ten or more times. The chain links TRBV12-3 or TRBV12-4 to TRBJ1-1, with 7 bases that match TRBD1. The CDR3 spans 16 residues. The trim removed 2 bases at V and 7 bases at J, leaving 13 bases unmatched. CDR3 residues: CASSLYVGGQPDEAFF. CDR3 bases: TGTGCCAGCAGTTTATATGTTGGGGGACAGCCCGATGAAGCTTTCTTT.

Ten or more counts support this clonotype. The V and J genes are TRBV20-1 and TRBJ2-2; 13 bases fit TRBD2. V shed 3 bases and J 2 bases; nucleotides not matched to a gene: 0. Germline V gene lookup returns CDR1 DFQATT and CDR2 SNEGSKA (reference sequence). The CDR3 sequence is 15 residues long. The CDR3 region has the DNA TGCAGTGCTAGGGGACTAGCGGGAAACACCGGGGAGCTGTTTTTT. Translating it yields CSARGLAGNTGELFF.

As regards this clonotype: A much larger clone lies one base from this, so it may be a read error. J is TRBJ2-3 and V is TRBV7-9; D is possibly TRBD1 (5 bases). The germline CDR1 and CDR2 sequences are SEHNR and FQNEAQ (reference sequence). This CDR3 is 14 amino acids long. The CDR3 DNA sequence: TGTGCCAGCAACTCCGGACGGCCCACAGGTACGCAGTATTTT. Translated, it gives CASNSGRPTGTQYF.

In its sample, this clonotype ranks as large (0.1 to 1%). The CDR3 bases are TGTGCCAGCAGCTTCTCCCCTAGCGGGAGGGGTGGGCAAGAGACCCAGTACTTC. Translating it yields CASSFSPSGRGGQETQYF. V usage is TRBV7-8 and J usage is TRBJ2-5, with 12 bases matching TRBD2. The CDR3 sequence is 18 residues long. The J segment lost 2 bases and the V segment lost 3 bases, leaving 10 bases of the junction unmatched. Germline CDR1 is SGHVS and CDR2 is FQNEAQ. The variable domain in full, with the rest retrieved from reference TRBV7-8 and TRBJ2-5, is GAGVSQSPRYKVAKRGQDVALRCDPISGHVSLFWYQQALGQGPEFLTYFQNEAQLDKSGLPSDRFFAERPEGSVSTLKIQRTQQEDSAVYLCASSFSPSGRGGQETQYFGPGTRLLVL.

In its sample, this clonotype was seen many times. V gene TRBV20-1 combines with J gene TRBJ2-5, with 11 positions matching TRBD2. From germline, CDR1 is DFQATT and CDR2 SNEGSKA (reference sequence). The CDR3 is 13 residues long. V lost 5 bases, J lost 4 bases, and 3 bases stayed unmatched. CDR3 nucleotide sequence: TGCAGTGCTGGGACTAGCGGAACAGAGACCCAGTACTTC. Amino acids: CSAGTSGTETQYF.

This clonotype was picked up many times. The chain joins TRBV2 to TRBJ2-7; maybe TRBD2 (6 bases). Trimming shortened V by 7 bases and J by 3 bases, and 19 bases separated the two germline ends. The germline V gene has CDR1 SNHLY and CDR2 FYNNEI. This CDR3 spans 15 amino acids. The CDR3 nucleotides read TGTGCCAGCATGGGGATACTCGGGACTCTCTACGAGCAGTACTTC. It is translated as CASMGILGTLYEQYF. Full variable domain (remainder filled in from reference TRBV2 and TRBJ2-7): EPEVTQTPSHQVTQMGQEVILRCVPISNHLYFYWYRQILGQKVEFLVSFYNNEISEKSEIFDDQFSVERPDGSNFTLKIRSTKLEDSAMYFCASMGILGTLYEQYFGPGTRLTVT.

This clonotype was observed many times. CDR3 DNA: TGCGCCAGCAGCCAAGATTGGGGCCCCTCTACCCAGTACTTC. Translating gives CASSQDWGPSTQYF. The rearrangement joins TRBV4-1 to TRBJ2-5; possible D gene TRBD1, 5 bases. The germline CDR1 and CDR2 sequences are MGHRA and YSYEKL. V lost 0 bases, J lost 8 bases, and 13 bases lay in between. CDR3 length: 14 amino acids.

This clonotype has a handful of counts. This CDR3 reads CASSLETAYEQYF. CDR3 DNA: TGCGCCAGCAGCTTGGAGACAGCCTACGAGCAGTACTTC. The chain couples TRBV5-1 to TRBJ2-7, with a possible D match to TRBD1 (5 bases). The V gene lost 0 bases and the J gene lost 2 bases, with 6 bases spanning the gap. This CDR3 is 13 amino acids long. In germline, CDR1 is SGHRS, CDR2 YFSETQ.

Regarding this clonotype: Just one base apart from a much larger clone, this may be a read error. The V gene is TRBV29-1, the J gene TRBJ1-1, with D tentatively TRBD1 (5 bases). The CDR3 covers 14 residues. Per the germline V gene, CDR1 is SQVTM and CDR2 is ANQGSEA. The CDR3 nucleotides are TGCAGCGGTCTGGGAGGCAGGGTTGACACTAAAGCTTTCTTT. This gives the protein CSGLGGRVDTKAFF. The full variable domain, rest sourced from reference TRBV29-1 and TRBJ1-1, is SAVISQKPSRDICQRGTSLTIQCQVDSQVTMMFWYRQQPGQSLTLIATANQGSEATYESGFVIDKFPISRPNLTFSTLTVSNMSPEDSSIYLCSGLGGRVDTKAFFGQGTRLTVV.

This clonotype has a count of ten or more. This chain links TRBV7-8 with TRBJ2-7; 7 bases match TRBD2. Per germline, CDR1 SGHVS and CDR2 FQNEAQ. Trimming took 4 bases from V and 3 from J; bases not matched to a gene: 3. The CDR3 is 13 residues long. DNA of the CDR3: TGTGCCAGCAGCTGGGGCGGGGGCTACGAGCAGTACTTC. Translation: CASSWGGGYEQYF.

This clonotype was observed many times. The chain joins TRBV29-1 to TRBJ2-3, with TRBD2 matching over 8 bases. The CDR3 runs to 16 residues. The junction had 11 bases not matched to a gene; V was cut back by 4 bases and J by 2 bases. Germline-derived CDR1 and CDR2 are SQVTM and ANQGSEA. The CDR3 sequence is CSVVGPAGLDTDTQYF. CDR3 bases: TGCAGCGTTGTCGGCCCGGCGGGACTAGACACAGATACGCAGTATTTT.

This clonotype was picked up many times. This chain connects TRBV6-6 to TRBJ2-3; 8 positions agree with TRBD2. Trimming at V came to 5 bases and at J to 5 bases, leaving 15 bases not matched to a gene. Germline V gives CDR1 MNHNY, CDR2 SVGAGI (reference sequence). The CDR3 spans 17 residues. DNA for the CDR3: TGTGCCAGCAGTAATTCCGGACTAGCCGAAATAGGAGATACGCAGTATTTT. It yields the protein CASSNSGLAEIGDTQYF.